The rows below give T cell receptor beta chains drawn from one sample of a study of T cells in Graves' hyperthyroidism and ophthalmopathy. Each CDR3 protein gets one entry after TCRdb re-called the multiplex PCR reads with MiXCR. The sample has approximately 270,000 distinct CDR3 sequences, roughly 15% seen once. The sample was blood. The receptors here all came from a woman aged 40 to 55 with Graves' hyperthyroidism that later progressed to Graves' ophthalmopathy. CDR3s include the opening cysteine and the closing phenylalanine or tryptophan. The D gene is left open where the match is weak. Some rows have no size entry. The others give once, few or many, or a class for an expanded clone.

d_gene: .; j_gene: TRBJ1-5; abundance: many; v_gene: TRBV19; CDR3nt: TGTGCCAGTACTCCACTAGGGTCACATCAGCCCCAGCATTTT; CDR3aa: CASTPLGSHQPQHF
d_gene: TRBD1; j_gene: TRBJ1-3; abundance: .; v_gene: TRBV5-6; CDR3nt: TGTGCCAGCACCCGAAGTATTAGGACAGGGCGTTCTGGAAACACCATATATTTT; CDR3aa: CASTRSIRTGRSGNTIYF
d_gene: .; j_gene: TRBJ1-2; abundance: many; v_gene: TRBV27; CDR3nt: TGTGCCAGCGGGTGGTCTAACTATGGCTACACCTTC; CDR3aa: CASGWSNYGYTF
d_gene: .; j_gene: TRBJ2-7; abundance: many; v_gene: TRBV28; CDR3nt: TGTGCCAGCAGTCGACACCGGCGGGGTTTTGCGGGACCAACCCCCCCCCTGGAGCAGTACTTC; CDR3aa: CASSRHRRGFAGPTPPLEQYF
d_gene: TRBD2; j_gene: TRBJ2-1; abundance: many; v_gene: TRBV6-2/TRBV6-3; CDR3nt: TGTGCCAGCAGTACCCAGCGGGAAGTCGGGAATGAGCAGTTCTTC; CDR3aa: CASSTQREVGNEQFF
d_gene: .; j_gene: TRBJ1-1; abundance: many; v_gene: TRBV13; CDR3nt: TGTGCCAGCAGGCTCCGCGCTACCCTCAGGGACACTGAAGCTTTCTTT; CDR3aa: CASRLRATLRDTEAFF
d_gene: .; j_gene: TRBJ2-3; abundance: many; v_gene: TRBV4-1; CDR3nt: TGCGCCAGCAGCCAAGCGCGGGACACCACAGATACGCAGTATTTT; CDR3aa: CASSQARDTTDTQYF
d_gene: .; j_gene: TRBJ1-5; abundance: many; v_gene: TRBV20-1; CDR3nt: TGCAGTGCTAGGCAGGACATCAATCAGCCCCAGCATTTT; CDR3aa: CSARQDINQPQHF
d_gene: TRBD2; j_gene: TRBJ2-3; abundance: many; v_gene: TRBV9; CDR3nt: TGTGCCAGCAGCGTAGTCGGAGCGGGAGAGGTGGATACGCAGTATTTT; CDR3aa: CASSVVGAGEVDTQYF
d_gene: .; j_gene: TRBJ2-3; abundance: many; v_gene: TRBV28; CDR3nt: TGTGCCAGCGGCCCTGGGGCAGATACGCAGTATTTT; CDR3aa: CASGPGADTQYF
d_gene: .; j_gene: TRBJ1-1; abundance: many; v_gene: TRBV28; CDR3nt: TGTGCCAGCAGTTTATCGGGGGCGCATACTGAAGCTTTCTTT; CDR3aa: CASSLSGAHTEAFF
d_gene: .; j_gene: TRBJ2-1; abundance: many; v_gene: TRBV18; CDR3nt: TGTGCCAGCTCGCCTAGTCGAGACGCATACAATGAGCAGTTCTTC; CDR3aa: CASSPSRDAYNEQFF
d_gene: .; j_gene: TRBJ1-1; abundance: .; v_gene: TRBV4-1; CDR3nt: TGCGCCAGCAGCCAAGATCCCTCAGGGCGACGAGCTTTCTTT; CDR3aa: CASSQDPSGRRAFF
d_gene: .; j_gene: TRBJ2-1; abundance: many; v_gene: TRBV6-5; CDR3nt: TGTGCCAGCAGTTACTCGATTCCTCCCAATGAGCAGTTCTTC; CDR3aa: CASSYSIPPNEQFF
d_gene: TRBD1; j_gene: TRBJ2-5; abundance: many; v_gene: TRBV5-1; CDR3nt: TGCGCCAGCAGCTGGGACAGGGTAGAGACCCAGTACTTC; CDR3aa: CASSWDRVETQYF
d_gene: .; j_gene: TRBJ2-4; abundance: many; v_gene: TRBV24-1; CDR3nt: TGTGCCACCAGTGATTTTTCCTCCCCCAACATTCAGTACTTC; CDR3aa: CATSDFSSPNIQYF
d_gene: TRBD2; j_gene: TRBJ2-3; abundance: many; v_gene: TRBV10-3; CDR3nt: TGTGCCATTTCGGGACTAGCGGGGGGAGATACGCAGTATTTT; CDR3aa: CAISGLAGGDTQYF
d_gene: .; j_gene: TRBJ1-4; abundance: many; v_gene: TRBV7-9; CDR3nt: TGTGCCTGCAGCTTAGCGCTAACCAGTAATGAAAAACTGTTTTTT; CDR3aa: CACSLALTSNEKLFF
d_gene: TRBD2; j_gene: TRBJ2-1; abundance: many; v_gene: TRBV18; CDR3nt: TGTGCCAGCTCACCACCGGCGGGAGAAGATGAGCAGTTCTTC; CDR3aa: CASSPPAGEDEQFF